These T cell receptor beta chains were read from a single sample in a study of cytomegalovirus exposure and HLA in healthy donors. Sequencing used immunoSEQ multiplex PCR; TCRdb keeps in-frame clones, though not all of them. Among about 150,000 clones listed, 75% to 85% were seen once. The specimen sequenced was PBMCs. All receptors derive from a woman aged 40 to 50 in good health and CMV-seropositive. CDR3s include the opening cysteine and the closing phenylalanine or tryptophan. Each record gives: J gene, D gene, clone size, V gene, CDR3 protein, CDR3 DNA. A D gene is named only where the DNA matches it firmly. Clone size appears in some rows only: once, few, many, or a class for an expanded clone.

>TRBJ2-1|TRBD2|NA|TRBV5-1
CASSLAWSGSGNEQFF
TGCGCCAGCAGCTTGGCCTGGAGCGGGAGTGGCAATGAGCAGTTCTTC
>TRBJ2-5|TRBD1|NA|TRBV9
CASSPLGTEETQYF
TGTGCCAGCAGTCCTTTAGGGACAGAGGAGACCCAGTACTTC
>TRBJ2-3|NA|NA|TRBV10-1
CASSETSMDTQYF
TGCGCCAGCAGTGAGACTAGCATGGATACGCAGTATTTT
>TRBJ1-4|NA|once|TRBV6-1
CASRETTAFNEKLFF
TGTGCCAGCAGGGAGACGACCGCATTTAATGAAAAACTGTTTTTT
>TRBJ2-1|TRBD1|NA|TRBV19
CASSIGVGTGLFF
TGTGCCAGTAGTATAGGGGTCGGGACAGGGCTGTTCTTC
>TRBJ1-2|TRBD1|NA|TRBV5-1
CASSLDRGQGNGYTF
TGCGCCAGCAGCCTAGACAGGGGGCAAGGTAATGGCTACACCTTC
>TRBJ2-7|TRBD2|NA|TRBV29-1
CSVKGLAGYYEQYF
TGCAGCGTAAAAGGGCTAGCGGGGTACTACGAGCAGTACTTC
>TRBJ2-1|TRBD2|NA|TRBV29-1
CSVVSAGAIFGEQFF
TGCAGCGTTGTCTCGGCGGGAGCCATCTTCGGTGAGCAGTTCTTC
>TRBJ2-2|NA|NA|TRBV29-1
CSVQGSKNTGELFF
TGCAGCGTCCAGGGGTCCAAGAACACCGGGGAGCTGTTTTTT
>TRBJ2-1|TRBD2|NA|TRBV19
CASRTGTSGYNEQFF
TGTGCCAGTAGGACCGGGACTAGCGGCTACAATGAGCAGTTCTTC
>TRBJ2-2|NA|once|TRBV5-1
CASSLSTGANTGELFF
TGCGCCAGCAGCTTGTCGACAGGCGCGAACACCGGGGAGCTGTTTTTT
>TRBJ2-2|TRBD2|NA|TRBV10-1
CASSARGFNTGELFF
TGCGCCAGCAGCGCGCGGGGGTTTAACACCGGGGAGCTGTTTTTT
>TRBJ2-7|NA|once|TRBV6-1
CASSADRAYEQYF
TGTGCCAGCAGTGCCGACAGAGCCTACGAGCAGTACTTC
>TRBJ2-5|TRBD2|NA|TRBV7-9
CASSFRGLAGVETQYF
TGTGCCAGCAGCTTCAGGGGACTAGCGGGAGTGGAGACCCAGTACTTC
>TRBJ2-4|NA|NA|TRBV13
CASSGSSGMTAKNIQYF
TGTGCCAGCAGCGGCTCGTCAGGGATGACGGCCAAAAACATTCAGTACTTC
>TRBJ2-7|TRBD1|NA|TRBV5-1
CASSLLPGTGVHEQYF
TGCGCCAGCAGCTTACTACCCGGGACAGGCGTCCACGAGCAGTACTTC
>TRBJ1-1|NA|NA|TRBV30
CAWSLEMNTEAFF
TGTGCCTGGAGTTTAGAGATGAACACTGAAGCTTTCTTT
>TRBJ2-5|NA|NA|TRBV5-1
CASSLAGQTETQYF
TGCGCCAGCAGCTTGGCAGGTCAGACCGAGACCCAGTACTTC
>TRBJ2-3|TRBD2|NA|TRBV12-5
CASGLGASGRALDTQYF
TGTGCTAGTGGTTTGGGAGCTAGCGGGAGGGCGTTAGATACGCAGTATTTT
>TRBJ2-1|TRBD2|NA|TRBV6-6
CATQTSGRYNEQFF
TGTGCCACTCAAACTAGCGGGCGATACAATGAGCAGTTCTTC
>TRBJ1-3|TRBD1|NA|TRBV11-1
CASRPRTGIGNTIYF
TGTGCCAGCAGACCAAGGACAGGGATTGGAAACACCATATATTTT
>TRBJ2-5|TRBD2|NA|TRBV7-2
CASSLWKLAGGPVETQYF
TGTGCCAGCAGCTTATGGAAACTAGCGGGAGGGCCGGTAGAGACCCAGTACTTC
>TRBJ1-2|NA|NA|TRBV7-9
CASSRHDRNDGYTF
TGTGCCAGCAGCCGCCACGACAGAAACGATGGCTACACCTTC
>TRBJ2-1|TRBD2|NA|TRBV5-4
CASSIGLDSYNEQFF
TGTGCCAGCAGCATTGGACTAGATAGTTACAATGAGCAGTTCTTC
>TRBJ2-7|NA|few|TRBV6-4
CASSDSLQGRTYEQYF
TGTGCCAGCAGTGACTCGCTGCAGGGGCGGACCTACGAGCAGTACTTC
>TRBJ1-5|NA|NA|TRBV7-9
CASSPDNAVQPQHF
TGTGCCAGCAGCCCAGACAATGCTGTCCAGCCCCAGCATTTT
>TRBJ2-3|TRBD2|NA|TRBV5-1
CASRASGAPSTTDTQYF
TGCGCCAGCAGGGCTAGCGGGGCCCCCTCTACCACAGATACGCAGTATTTT
>TRBJ1-1|NA|NA|TRBV2
CASGGSVRADSAFF
TGTGCCAGCGGTGGGTCGGTGAGAGCGGATTCCGCTTTCTTT
>TRBJ2-3|TRBD2|NA|TRBV27
CASRRYAGGSTDTQYF
TGTGCCAGCAGACGCTACGCGGGAGGTTCCACAGATACGCAGTATTTT
>TRBJ1-5|TRBD1|NA|TRBV27
CASARDRGYQPQHF
TGTGCCAGCGCCCGAGACAGGGGTTATCAGCCCCAGCATTTT
>TRBJ2-3|TRBD1|NA|TRBV11-2
CASSLGLPDRVTDTQYF
TGTGCCAGCAGCTTAGGACTTCCGGACAGGGTGACAGATACGCAGTATTTT
>TRBJ2-1|TRBD2|NA|TRBV7-8
CASSLGLAGNNEQFF
TGTGCCAGCAGCTTGGGACTAGCCGGGAACAATGAGCAGTTCTTC
>TRBJ1-1|TRBD1|NA|TRBV6-6
CASRQQGGTEAFF
TGTGCCAGCAGACAACAGGGGGGCACTGAAGCTTTCTTT
>TRBJ2-7|TRBD2|NA|TRBV18
CASTGLAGGVGSYEQYF
TGTGCCAGCACCGGACTAGCGGGAGGCGTTGGTTCCTACGAGCAGTACTTC
>TRBJ2-3|NA|NA|TRBV5-1
CASSRGDRDTQYF
TGCGCCAGCAGCCGAGGCGATAGAGATACGCAGTATTTT
>TRBJ2-1|TRBD2|NA|TRBV30
CAWDTSGRVDNEQFF
TGTGCCTGGGATACTAGCGGGAGAGTTGATAATGAGCAGTTCTTC
>TRBJ2-7|TRBD1|NA|TRBV5-6
CASSGMGQGEEEQYF
TGTGCCAGCAGCGGGATGGGACAGGGAGAGGAGGAGCAGTACTTC
>TRBJ2-5|TRBD1|NA|TRBV7-2
CASSVRDRGQVVETQYF
TGTGCCAGCAGCGTTAGGGACAGGGGTCAGGTCGTGGAGACCCAGTACTTC
>TRBJ2-3|TRBD1|NA|TRBV5-4
CASSFGTEDTQYF
TGTGCCAGCAGCTTCGGGACAGAGGATACGCAGTATTTT
>TRBJ2-7|TRBD1|once|TRBV11-2
CASSGRTGAITYEQYF
TGTGCCAGCAGCGGGAGGACAGGGGCTATAACCTACGAGCAGTACTTC
>TRBJ2-3|NA|NA|TRBV2
CASSLEARTDTQYF
TGTGCCAGCAGTCTTGAGGCTCGCACAGATACGCAGTATTTT
>TRBJ2-7|NA|once|TRBV18
CASSADRGLTSGALEYF
TGTGCCAGCTCAGCTGACAGGGGGCTCACTAGCGGGGCCCTGGAGTACTTC
>TRBJ1-5|TRBD1|NA|TRBV28
CASNVRDRDLNQPQHF
TGTGCCAGCAACGTCCGGGACAGGGACCTAAATCAGCCCCAGCATTTT
>TRBJ1-1|NA|NA|TRBV30
CAWSGGRNTEAFF
TGTGCCTGGAGTGGGGGCAGGAACACTGAAGCTTTCTTT
>TRBJ1-1|NA|NA|TRBV27
CASSFSINTEAFF
TGTGCCAGCAGTTTTTCCATTAACACTGAAGCTTTCTTT
>TRBJ1-1|NA|NA|TRBV7-3
CASSLQGQVGNTEAFF
TGTGCCAGCAGCCTACAAGGACAAGTAGGTAACACTGAAGCTTTCTTT
>TRBJ1-4|TRBD1|NA|TRBV7-8
CASILTGTGFNDEKLFF
TGTGCCAGCATCCTAACCGGGACAGGATTTAACGATGAAAAACTGTTTTTT
>TRBJ2-3|NA|NA|TRBV28
CASSLIQAGNTQYF
TGTGCCAGCAGTTTGATACAGGCTGGGAATACGCAGTATTTT
>TRBJ1-2|TRBD1|NA|TRBV5-1
CASSNPGQTYGYTF
TGCGCCAGCAGCAACCCGGGACAGACCTATGGCTACACCTTC
>TRBJ2-5|NA|NA|TRBV4-1
CASSQETGVGVQETQYF
TGCGCCAGCAGCCAAGAAACGGGGGTGGGGGTCCAAGAGACCCAGTACTTC
>TRBJ2-7|NA|NA|TRBV4-1
CASSQDLASYEQYF
TGCGCCAGCAGCCAAGATTTAGCTTCCTACGAGCAGTACTTC
>TRBJ2-2|TRBD2|NA|TRBV5-4
CATGTSGIPGAELFF
TGTGCCACCGGGACTAGCGGGATCCCCGGGGCTGAGCTGTTTTTT
>TRBJ1-2|TRBD1|NA|TRBV5-1
CASSLAQGMDYGYTF
TGCGCCAGCAGCTTGGCACAGGGGATGGACTATGGCTACACCTTC
>TRBJ2-7|NA|NA|TRBV19
CASSIYAPGASVSYEQYF
TGTGCCAGTAGTATCTACGCGCCCGGGGCTAGCGTATCCTACGAGCAGTACTTC
>TRBJ2-2|NA|NA|TRBV11-3
CASRLDRYNNTGELFF
TGTGCCAGCAGGCTAGATCGGTATAACAACACCGGGGAGCTGTTTTTT
>TRBJ2-7|TRBD2|NA|TRBV5-4
CASSLGLAGVGQYF
TGTGCCAGCAGCTTGGGACTAGCGGGAGTCGGGCAGTACTTC
>TRBJ2-5|TRBD2|NA|TRBV15
CATSRDPSGSAETQYF
TGTGCCACCAGCAGAGATCCTAGCGGGAGCGCAGAGACCCAGTACTTC